The T cell receptor (beta chain) under discussion was sequenced for a study of STAT5B mutations in CD4+ large granular lymphocyte leukemia. Study-level results: Main leukemic clonotypes were patient-specific, but about 26% appeared at low frequency elsewhere.

This clone was seen a few times. The target antigen is unknown. From germline, CDR1 is MNHEY and CDR2 SMNVEV (reference sequence). This CDR3 is 13 amino acids long. V gave up 0 bases and J gave up 2 bases, with 4 bases separating them. Data came from immunoSEQ multiplex PCR; TCRdb stores just in-frame clones and leaves some out. The sample holds 25,000 to 30,000 clones, less than 85% seen once. This sequence originates from a human donor in good health. Input material: CD4+ T cells from blood buffy coats. V gene TRBV27 combines with J gene TRBJ1-2; D not resolved. The CDR3 DNA sequence: TGTGCCAGCAGTTTATCCCGAAACTATGGCTACACCTTC. Translation gives CASSLSRNYGYTF.